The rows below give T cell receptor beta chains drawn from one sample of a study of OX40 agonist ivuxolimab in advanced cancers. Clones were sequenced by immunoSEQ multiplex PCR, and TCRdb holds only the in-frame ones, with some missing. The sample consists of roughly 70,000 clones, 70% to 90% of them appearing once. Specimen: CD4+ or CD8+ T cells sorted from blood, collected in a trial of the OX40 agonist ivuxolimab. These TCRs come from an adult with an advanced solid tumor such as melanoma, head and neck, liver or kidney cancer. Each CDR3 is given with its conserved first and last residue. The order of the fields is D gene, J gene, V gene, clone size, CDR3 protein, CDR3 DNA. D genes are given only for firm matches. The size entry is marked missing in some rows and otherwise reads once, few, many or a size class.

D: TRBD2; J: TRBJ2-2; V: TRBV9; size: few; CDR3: CASSGTSAANTGELFF; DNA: TGTGCCAGCAGCGGTACTAGCGCAGCGAACACCGGGGAGCTGTTTTTT
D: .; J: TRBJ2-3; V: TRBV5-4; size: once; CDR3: CASSPGLMTSTDTQYF; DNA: TGTGCCAGCAGCCCCGGGCTCATGACTAGCACAGATACGCAGTATTTT
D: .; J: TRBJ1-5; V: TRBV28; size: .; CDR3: CASSPFRNQPQHF; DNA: TGTGCCAGCAGTCCCTTCCGCAATCAGCCCCAGCATTTT
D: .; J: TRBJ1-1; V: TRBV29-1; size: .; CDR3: CSVVWSGRANTEAFF; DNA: TGCAGCGTTGTATGGAGTGGGAGGGCGAACACTGAAGCTTTCTTT
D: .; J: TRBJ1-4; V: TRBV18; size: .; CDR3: CASSSRQAATNEKLFF; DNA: TGTGCCAGCTCATCCAGACAGGCCGCAACTAATGAAAAACTGTTTTTT
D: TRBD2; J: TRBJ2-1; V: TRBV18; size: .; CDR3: CASSPGLAGGDEQFF; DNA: TGTGCCAGCTCACCGGGACTAGCGGGAGGCGATGAGCAGTTCTTC
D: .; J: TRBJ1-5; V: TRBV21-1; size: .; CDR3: CASSKYVGTNQPQHF; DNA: TGTGCCAGCAGCAAATATGTCGGCACCAATCAGCCCCAGCATTTT
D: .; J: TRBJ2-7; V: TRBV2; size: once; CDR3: CASSERDPRRDEQYF; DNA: TGTGCCAGCAGTGAAAGAGATCCTAGACGGGACGAGCAGTACTTC
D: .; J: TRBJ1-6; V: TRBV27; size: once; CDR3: CASSTNRNSPLHF; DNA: TGTGCCAGCAGTACGAACAGGAATTCACCCCTCCACTTT
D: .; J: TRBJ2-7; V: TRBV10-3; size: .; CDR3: CAIRQTYEQYF; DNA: TGTGCCATCCGACAGACCTACGAGCAGTACTTC
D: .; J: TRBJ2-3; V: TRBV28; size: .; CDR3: CASSLPPGTASTDTQYF; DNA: TGTGCCAGCAGTTTACCGCCCGGGACTGCAAGCACAGATACGCAGTATTTT
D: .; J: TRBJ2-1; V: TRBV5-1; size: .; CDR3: CASRGSSYNEQFF; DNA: TGCGCCAGCAGAGGAAGCAGCTACAATGAGCAGTTCTTC
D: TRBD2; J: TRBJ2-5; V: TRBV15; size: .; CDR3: CATSRDRGGRAGETQYF; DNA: TGTGCCACCAGCAGAGATAGGGGCGGGAGGGCCGGTGAGACCCAGTACTTC
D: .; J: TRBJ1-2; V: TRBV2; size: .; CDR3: CASSAGANYGYTF; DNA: TGTGCCAGCAGCGCCGGGGCCAACTATGGCTACACCTTC